This TCR beta chain is drawn from a study of radiotherapy plus CTLA-4 blockade in lung cancer. General observations from the study: TCR clones originating in tumors grew in number in blood after radiotherapy plus ipilimumab.

CDR3 size: 15 residues. With 6 bases removed from V and 1 base from J, the gap between germline ends came to 14 bases. The germline V gene has CDR1 MDHEN and CDR2 SYDVKM. The assay was immunoSEQ multiplex PCR, and TCRdb's table has in-frame clones only and misses some. The sample records about 38,000 clones, over 65% being singletons. Note on this clone: Its cognate antigen is unknown.

The receptor comes from a human donor with non-small cell lung cancer who had stable disease on radiotherapy plus ipilimumab. The source material was peripheral blood, sampled from a patient treated with radiotherapy plus ipilimumab. The chain combines TRBV28 with TRBJ2-3, with D perhaps TRBD2 (5 bases). This CDR3 is CASSYTARGTDTQYF. The CDR3 region has the DNA TGTGCCAGCAGCTATACCGCGAGGGGCACAGATACGCAGTATTTT.